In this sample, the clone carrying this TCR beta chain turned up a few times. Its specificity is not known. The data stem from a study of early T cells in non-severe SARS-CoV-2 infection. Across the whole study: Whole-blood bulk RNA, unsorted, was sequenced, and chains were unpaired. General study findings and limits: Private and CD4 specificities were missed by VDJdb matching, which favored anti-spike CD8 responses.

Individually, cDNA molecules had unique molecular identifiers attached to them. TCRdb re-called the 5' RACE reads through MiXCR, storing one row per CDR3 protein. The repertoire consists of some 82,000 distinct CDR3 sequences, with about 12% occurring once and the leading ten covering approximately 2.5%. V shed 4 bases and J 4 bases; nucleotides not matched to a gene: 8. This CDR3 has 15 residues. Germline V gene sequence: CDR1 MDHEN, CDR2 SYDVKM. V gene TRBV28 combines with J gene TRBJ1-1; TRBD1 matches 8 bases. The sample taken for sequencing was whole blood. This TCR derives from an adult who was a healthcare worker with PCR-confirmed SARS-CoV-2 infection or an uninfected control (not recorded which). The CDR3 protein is CASSSTGQGVTEAFF. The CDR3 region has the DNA TGTGCCAGCAGTTCCACAGGACAGGGAGTCACTGAAGCTTTCTTT. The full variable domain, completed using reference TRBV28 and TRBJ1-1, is DVKVTQSSRYLVKRTGEKVFLECVQDMDHENMFWYRQDPGLGLRLIYFSYDVKMKEKGDIPEGYSVSREKKERFSLILESASTNQTSMYLCASSSTGQGVTEAFFGQGTRLTVV.